This T cell receptor beta chain was sequenced in a study of blood T cell repertoires in COVID-19. V was pared by 6 bases and J by 4 bases, with 6 bases of the junction left unmatched. Looked up from germline, CDR1 is MDHEN and CDR2 is SYDVKM. This CDR3 has 13 amino acids. Measured with immunoSEQ multiplex PCR; TCRdb has only the in-frame clones, and not every one. Here the sample spans about 260,000 clones, roughly nine tenths being singletons. Clinical history as reported by participants underpinned cohort assignment. The sample consisted of PBMCs or T cells enriched from blood (not recorded which). This TCR derives from a woman under 30 who had recovered from COVID-19. V and J are TRBV28 and TRBJ2-7, with 7 bases identical to TRBD2. CDR3 protein: CASSERGWYEQYF. Written as DNA, the CDR3 is TGTGCCAGCAGCGAGCGGGGATGGTACGAGCAGTACTTC.